The TCR beta chain under discussion was sequenced for a study of blood T cells in healthy people across ages. Sample donors were healthy Caucasian individuals that came from Russia, aged roughly 6 to 90. PCR was performed a second time for about 7 to 12 cycles using a sample-barcoded 5' primer and a J-beta primer mix. Each CDR3 protein is one row after TCRdb ran MiXCR on the 5' RACE reads. The top ten clones hold approximately 29% of a sample with 730,000 or so distinct CDR3 sequences, about 43% of them seen once. Study-wide results and limits: The study lacked donor CMV status, which possibly confounded expanded clonotype changes.

As to this clonotype: Its antigen is currently unknown.

This CDR3 spans 15 amino acids. V gave up 1 base and J gave up 11 bases, with 20 bases separating them. CDR1 SGHTA and CDR2 FQGNSA come from the germline V gene. Sequences were obtained from blood. This chain links TRBV7-2 with TRBJ2-5; D is unclear. This TCR derives from a man older than 75 in good health. The CDR3 DNA is TGTGCCAGCAGCTTAGTTAGAACAGCCACCCTGGAGCAGTACTTC. It yields the protein CASSLVRTATLEQYF.